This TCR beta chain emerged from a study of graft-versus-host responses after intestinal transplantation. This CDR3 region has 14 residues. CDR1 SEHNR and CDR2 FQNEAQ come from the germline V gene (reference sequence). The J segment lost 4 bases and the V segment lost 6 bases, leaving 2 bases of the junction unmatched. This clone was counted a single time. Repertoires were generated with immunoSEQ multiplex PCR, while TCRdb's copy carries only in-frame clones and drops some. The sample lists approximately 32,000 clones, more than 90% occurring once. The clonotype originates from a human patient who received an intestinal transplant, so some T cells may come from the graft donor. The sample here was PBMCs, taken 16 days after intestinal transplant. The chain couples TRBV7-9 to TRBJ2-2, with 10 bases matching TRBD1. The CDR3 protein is CASRRDRGTGELFF. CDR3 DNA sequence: TGTGCCAGCAGGCGGGACAGGGGCACCGGGGAGCTGTTTTTT.